This T cell receptor beta chain is from a study of cytomegalovirus exposure and HLA in healthy donors. PCR involved 60 Vbeta and 13 Jbeta primers. Data came from immunoSEQ multiplex PCR; TCRdb stores just in-frame clones and leaves some out. The sample has roughly 150,000 clones, more than 60% seen once; the top ten hold about 10%. V gave up 2 bases and J gave up 5 bases; unmatched junction bases: 7. This CDR3 contains 15 residues. Per the germline V gene, CDR1 is MNHEY and CDR2 is SMNVEV (reference sequence). The TCR originated in a man aged 25-45 years in good health and CMV-seropositive. The sample was PBMCs. V and J are TRBV27 and TRBJ1-1, with 8 nucleotides matching TRBD1. The chain's CDR3 is CASSLGQGARTEAFF. CDR3 nucleotide sequence: TGTGCCAGCAGTTTAGGTCAGGGGGCTAGGACTGAAGCTTTCTTT.